A single sample gave rise to the 28 T cell receptor beta chains below, sequenced in a study of T cell responses to AZD1222 COVID-19 vaccine. Some clones are missing from TCRdb's copy, which holds only in-frame ones; the method was immunoSEQ multiplex PCR. The sample holds tens of thousands of clones; about 89% are singletons and the top ten take approximately 7%. The specimen comprised peripheral blood, sampled on day 0 of AZD1222 vaccination. These receptors were collected from an adult in good health.

CDR3 amino acids: CASRPQEGSYNEQFF. DNA of the CDR3: TGTGCCAGCAGGCCACAGGAGGGCTCCTACAATGAGCAGTTCTTC. The chain combines TRBV7-9 with TRBJ2-1; D may be TRBD2 (6 bases). Trimming stripped 6 bases from V and 0 bases from J, with 12 bases between. CDR3 length: 15 residues. Germline loops: CDR1 SEHNR, CDR2 FQNEAQ (reference sequence).

This chain uses TRBV7-2 with TRBJ2-1; D not certain. Between the trimmed V and J ends, which lost 5 bases and 10 bases, there was a span of 12 bases. The CDR3 totals 12 residues. Germline CDR1 is SGHTA and CDR2 is FQGNSA. The CDR3 DNA is TGTGCCAGCAGCCGATCGATTGTAGAGCAGTTCTTC. Residues: CASSRSIVEQFF.

The V gene is TRBV11-1, the J gene TRBJ2-7; D gene ambiguous. This CDR3 is built from 16 residues. V was pared by 1 base and J by 1 base, with 14 bases between. Germline V gives CDR1 SGHAT, CDR2 FQDESV (reference sequence). This CDR3 is CASSLGIALRSYEQYF. The CDR3 coding sequence is TGTGCCAGCAGCTTAGGCATAGCTCTTCGGTCCTACGAGCAGTACTTC. The full variable domain, completed using reference TRBV11-1 and TRBJ2-7, is EAEVAQSPRYKITEKSQAVAFWCDPISGHATLYWYRQILGQGPELLVQFQDESVVDDSQLPKDRFSAERLKGVDSTLKIQPAELGDSAMYLCASSLGIALRSYEQYFGPGTRLTVT.

This clone was seen only a few times. The chain is built from TRBV29-1 and TRBJ2-1; TRBD2 matches at 12 bases. V shed 3 bases and J 7 bases; nucleotides not matched to a gene: 7. The CDR3 covers 15 residues. Germline CDR1 is SQVTM and CDR2 is ANQGSEA. CDR3 residues: CSVELAGGHLNEQFF. The DNA of the CDR3 is TGCAGCGTTGAGCTAGCGGGGGGGCATCTTAATGAGCAGTTCTTC.

The rearrangement uses TRBV7-2 and TRBJ2-5; the match to TRBD2 covers 7 bases. Trimming removed 5 bases from V and 1 base from J; junction bases left unmatched: 10. Germline V lookup: CDR1 SGHTA, CDR2 FQGNSA. This CDR3 has 16 amino acids. CDR3 nucleotides: TGTGCCAGCAGCCGCTCCTATTCTAGCGGCCAAGAGACCCAGTACTTC. This encodes CASSRSYSSGQETQYF.

This sequence joins TRBV4-2 and TRBJ2-5, with D unclear. Trimming pared 0 bases from V and 5 bases from J, leaving 16 bases between. The V gene's germline CDR1 is LGHNA and CDR2 YNFKEQ. The CDR3 consists of 16 residues. The CDR3, as DNA: TGTGCCAGCAGCCAAGATAGCCGGGTCCCCGAGGAGACCCAGTACTTC. This encodes CASSQDSRVPEETQYF.

This clone was detected only once. The rearrangement joins TRBV6-5 to TRBJ1-4; D not certain. The germline V gene encodes CDR1 MNHEY and CDR2 SVGAGI. V lost 4 bases to trimming and J lost 4 bases, with 13 bases between them. The CDR3 is made up of 15 amino acids. The CDR3 nucleotides read TGTGCCAGCAGTTCCCGTGGGCAGAGTAATGAAAAACTGTTTTTT. This codes for CASSSRGQSNEKLFF.

V gene TRBV19 combines with J gene TRBJ2-1; TRBD2 agrees at 12 bases. CDR1 is LNHDA and CDR2 is SQIVND in the germline V gene (reference sequence). The V segment lost 3 bases and the J segment 7 bases; nucleotides outside the gene matches: 7. The CDR3 contains 16 residues. The CDR3 sequence is CASSMRLAGVENEQFF. CDR3 DNA: TGTGCCAGTAGTATGAGACTAGCGGGAGTTGAAAATGAGCAGTTCTTC.

The rearrangement joins TRBV27 to TRBJ1-2; D remains ambiguous. This CDR3 is 12 amino acids long. Between the trimmed V and J ends, which lost 5 bases and 5 bases, there was a span of 9 bases. Germline-derived CDR1 and CDR2 are MNHEY and SMNVEV (reference sequence). The CDR3 region has the DNA TGTGCCAGCAGTCTCAGAGGATATGGCTACACCTTC. Residues: CASSLRGYGYTF.

J is TRBJ1-2 and V is TRBV2; D is possibly TRBD1 (5 bases). V lost 1 base and J 8 bases, leaving 11 bases between the germline ends. Germline values: CDR1 SNHLY, CDR2 FYNNEI. CDR3 length: 13 amino acids. CDR3 region: CASSEGQGRGYTF. DNA for the CDR3: TGTGCCAGCAGTGAAGGGCAGGGAAGGGGCTACACCTTC.

The chain combines TRBV5-1 with TRBJ1-3, with D tentatively TRBD1 (5 bases). V was cut by 0 bases and J by 2 bases, with 9 bases left in between. CDR1 is SGHRS and CDR2 is YFSETQ in the germline V gene. CDR3 size: 15 residues. CDR3 amino acids: CASSLARGAGNTIYF. The CDR3, as DNA: TGCGCCAGCAGCTTGGCCCGGGGGGCTGGAAACACCATATATTTT.

This chain connects TRBV15 to TRBJ2-5; perhaps TRBD1 as D (6 bases). CDR1 is LNHNV, CDR2 YYDKDF, per germline (reference sequence). Trimming pared 4 bases from V and 5 bases from J, leaving 17 bases between. The CDR3 runs 15 residues. CDR3 amino acids: CATSISDRLRETQYF. DNA for the CDR3: TGTGCCACCAGCATTTCGGACAGACTAAGGGAGACCCAGTACTTC.

The chain carries TRBV6-5 and TRBJ2-7; no clear D. Per germline, CDR1 MNHEY and CDR2 SVGAGI. The CDR3 has 11 residues. V was pared by 6 bases and J by 6 bases, with 9 bases between. The CDR3 region is CASRSGAEQYF. The CDR3 DNA reads as TGTGCCAGCAGGTCTGGTGCCGAGCAGTACTTC.

The genes are TRBV7-9 and TRBJ1-4; TRBD1 matches 7 bases. Germline loops: CDR1 SEHNR, CDR2 FQNEAQ (reference sequence). This CDR3 is 15 amino acids long. V dropped 2 bases and J dropped 7; count of bases not matched to a gene: 7. In nucleotides, the CDR3 is TGTGCCAGCAGCTTAAACGCAGGGGGAGGTGAAAAACTGTTTTTT. The encoded protein is CASSLNAGGGEKLFF.

This chain joins TRBV3-1 (or the pseudogene TRBV3-2) and TRBJ2-3; TRBD2 is a possible D gene (6 bases). Germline V gene data show CDR1 as LGHDT and CDR2 as YNNKEL (reference sequence). V gave up 1 base and J gave up 6 bases, with 17 bases separating them. The CDR3 has 16 residues. CDR3 nucleotide sequence: TGTGCCAGCAGCCAAGGGCCGGGAGTAGGATCGGATACGCAGTATTTT. Translating gives CASSQGPGVGSDTQYF.

The chain uses TRBV6-2 or TRBV6-3 and TRBJ2-7; tentative D call: TRBD2 (6 bases). The CDR3 consists of 15 residues. The V end lost 6 bases, the J end lost 1 base, and 16 bases lay between the germline ends. Germline CDR1 and CDR2: MNHEY and SVGEGT. CDR3 region: CASSPTSAGSYEQYF. In DNA, the CDR3 is TGTGCCAGCAGCCCAACCTCGGCGGGGTCCTACGAGCAGTACTTC.

V is TRBV5-1 and J is TRBJ2-1, with TRBD2 as a possible D gene (5 bases). The CDR3 is 14 amino acids. Germline CDR1 is SGHRS and CDR2 is YFSETQ. The V end was cut by 2 bases, the J end by 6 bases, with 12 bases between. CDR3 region: CASSFRGSGNEQFF. CDR3 coding DNA: TGCGCCAGCAGCTTTCGAGGGAGTGGCAATGAGCAGTTCTTC. Based on the CDR3 plus reference TRBV5-1 and TRBJ2-1, the full variable domain is KAGVTQTPRYLIKTRGQQVTLSCSPISGHRSVSWYQQTPGQGLQFLFEYFSETQRNKGNFPGRFSGRQFSNSRSEMNVSTLELGDSALYLCASSFRGSGNEQFFGPGTRLTVL.

The sample holds one count of this clone. CDR3 DNA sequence: TGTGCCAGTAGTATTGGGGGGCTTCAGCCCCAGCATTTT. Protein product: CASSIGGLQPQHF. The rearrangement links TRBV19 to TRBJ1-5; D may be TRBD1 (6 bases). Germline assignment: CDR1 LNHDA and CDR2 SQIVND (reference sequence). This CDR3 contains 13 residues. Trimming removed 3 bases from V and 6 bases from J, with 9 bases in between.

This chain connects TRBV5-1 to TRBJ2-6, with D tentatively TRBD1 (6 bases). From germline, CDR1 is SGHRS and CDR2 YFSETQ. Trimming shortened V by 5 bases and J by 0 bases, and 9 bases separated the two germline ends. The CDR3 consists of 15 residues. Here the CDR3 DNA reads TGCGCCAGCAGGCCGACAGGCTCTGGGGCCAACGTCCTGACTTTC. Amino acid sequence: CASRPTGSGANVLTF.

The chain uses TRBV6-1 and TRBJ2-1, with TRBD2 matching 8 bases. CDR1 and CDR2 (germline): MNHNS, SASEGT. J lost 8 bases, V lost 0 bases, and 12 bases had no gene match. The CDR3 consists of 17 residues. Here the CDR3 DNA reads TGTGCCAGCAGTGAAGCAATAACTAGCGGACCTTTTGATGAGCAGTTCTTC. Translated: CASSEAITSGPFDEQFF.

J is TRBJ2-1 and V is TRBV10-1, with TRBD2 matching over 14 bases. The trim removed 4 bases at V and 5 bases at J, leaving 7 bases unmatched. Germline V gives CDR1 WNHNN, CDR2 SYGVQD (reference sequence). The CDR3 is made up of 17 amino acids. CDR3 residues: CASSAGTSGSSHNEQFF. DNA of the CDR3: TGCGCCAGCAGTGCCGGGACTAGCGGGAGTAGCCACAATGAGCAGTTCTTC.

Turning to this clone: A read error may account for a junction end that differs from germline. J is TRBJ2-7 and V is TRBV11-3; 9 bases map to TRBD1. The CDR3 spans 18 residues. Per the germline V gene, CDR1 is SGHNT and CDR2 is YENEEA. In DNA, the CDR3 is TGTGCCACCAGCCCCCTCGGGACAGGGCCTCTCAGCTCCTACGAGCAGTACTTC. As protein: CATSPLGTGPLSSYEQYF.

The genes are TRBV7-8 and TRBJ2-1, with 7 positions matching TRBD1. After removal of 5 bases from V and 4 bases from J, the junction contained 8 bases not matched to a gene. Germline V CDR1 and CDR2: SGHVS, FQNEAQ. This CDR3 spans 15 amino acids. CDR3 in DNA: TGTGCCAGCAGCCCAACCGGGACAGTATACAATGAGCAGTTCTTC. It yields the protein CASSPTGTVYNEQFF.

V usage is TRBV11-2 and J usage is TRBJ2-4; the match to TRBD1 covers 9 bases. Germline lookup yields CDR1 SGHAT and CDR2 FQNNGV. J was trimmed by 6 bases and V by 4 bases; bases with no gene match: 7. The length of the CDR3 is 15 residues. CDR3 sequence (DNA): TGTGCCAGCAGCTCACTGACAGGGGGAATAAACATTCAGTACTTC. This gives the protein CASSSLTGGINIQYF.

This clone was counted a single time. The V call is TRBV6-5, the J call TRBJ1-2; 7 bases fit TRBD1. CDR3 length: 13 amino acids. Germline assignment: CDR1 MNHEY and CDR2 SVGAGI. V lost 6 bases, J lost 5 bases, and 6 bases stayed unmatched. The CDR3 sequence: CASRHRGGYGYTF. In DNA, the CDR3 is TGTGCCAGCAGGCACAGGGGAGGGTATGGCTACACCTTC.

V is TRBV5-1 and J is TRBJ2-1; the D is unclear. With 3 bases removed from V and 0 bases from J, the gap between germline ends came to 13 bases. Germline V gives CDR1 SGHRS, CDR2 YFSETQ. This CDR3 is built from 16 residues. The CDR3 region is CASSYDGVSSYNEQFF. Written as DNA, the CDR3 is TGCGCCAGCAGCTATGATGGAGTGAGCTCCTACAATGAGCAGTTCTTC.

The rearrangement links TRBV7-8 to TRBJ1-3; 7 nucleotides match TRBD1. The CDR3 spans 18 residues. In germline, CDR1 is SGHVS, CDR2 FQNEAQ. With V trimmed by 1 base and J by 4 bases, 13 bases remained unmatched. The CDR3 protein is CASSLVAKDRALGNTIYF. Written as DNA, the CDR3 is TGTGCCAGCAGCTTAGTAGCCAAAGACAGGGCTTTAGGAAACACCATATATTTT.

This chain joins TRBV3-1 (or the pseudogene TRBV3-2) and TRBJ2-3; tentatively, D is TRBD2 (6 bases). V was trimmed by 1 base and J by 0 bases, leaving 11 bases between them. Germline V gene data show CDR1 as LGHDT and CDR2 as YNNKEL (reference sequence). The CDR3 runs to 16 residues. CDR3 sequence reads: CASSQVGGPSTDTQYF. As DNA, the CDR3 is TGTGCCAGCAGCCAAGTCGGAGGGCCAAGCACAGATACGCAGTATTTT.